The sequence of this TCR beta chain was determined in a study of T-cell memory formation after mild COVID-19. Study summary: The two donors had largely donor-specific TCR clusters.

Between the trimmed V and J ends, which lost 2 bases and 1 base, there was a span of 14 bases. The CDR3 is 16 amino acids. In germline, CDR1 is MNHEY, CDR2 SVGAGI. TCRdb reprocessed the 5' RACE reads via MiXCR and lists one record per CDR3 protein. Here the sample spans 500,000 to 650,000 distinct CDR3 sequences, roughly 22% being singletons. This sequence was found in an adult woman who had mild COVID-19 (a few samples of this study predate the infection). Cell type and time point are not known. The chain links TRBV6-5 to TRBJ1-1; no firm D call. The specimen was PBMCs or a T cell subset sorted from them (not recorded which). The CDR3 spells CASSYLYYKENTEAFF. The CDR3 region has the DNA TGTGCCAGCAGTTACCTTTATTATAAGGAGAACACTGAAGCTTTCTTT.